This paragraph reports one T cell receptor beta chain. Its specificity is unknown. V gave up 0 bases and J gave up 2 bases, with 3 bases separating them. Germline V CDR1 and CDR2: SGHKS, YYEKEE (reference sequence). This CDR3 has 14 residues. This specimen comes from a study of T cell responses to AZD1222 COVID-19 vaccine. Notes on the study in general: Distributed over spike, vaccine-associated CD4 TCRs predominated at 160-218 and 743-854. The study found Spike-specific TCR breadth and depth rose after two AZD1222 doses.

Libraries were prepared by immunoSEQ multiplex PCR; TCRdb keeps only in-frame clonotypes and omits some of them. Found here are about 140,000 clones, around 90% of them singletons; the top ten hold 2.9%. The V gene is TRBV5-5, the J gene TRBJ2-6, with D hard to call. This specimen consisted of peripheral blood, obtained on day 0 of AZD1222 vaccination. The receptor comes from an adult in good health. CDR3 protein: CASSLAPGANVLTF. CDR3 coding DNA: TGTGCCAGCAGCTTGGCGCCTGGGGCCAACGTCCTGACTTTC.